The present T cell receptor beta chain was sequenced within a study of T cell responses to AZD1222 COVID-19 vaccine. Study-wide results and limits: Along spike, vaccine-associated CD4 TCRs were found throughout, with dominance at 160-218 and 743-854.

V was clipped by 5 bases and J by 10 bases, with 20 bases between them. CDR3 length: 15 amino acids. Germline-derived CDR1 and CDR2 are MNHEY and SMNVEV (reference sequence). For this clone: Its matching antigen is unknown.

Sequenced by immunoSEQ multiplex PCR; TCRdb stores in-frame clones only, minus some. This sample carries 130,000 or so clones, approximately 90% of them seen once, and the ten largest clones take roughly 11%. V and J are TRBV27 and TRBJ2-2; D gene unclear. The TCR sequence derives from an adult in good health. Sequencing used peripheral blood, obtained on day 0 of MenACWY control vaccination. The CDR3 loop reads CASSPNPGRPPELFF. The CDR3 DNA is TGTGCCAGCAGTCCAAACCCCGGACGTCCCCCGGAGCTGTTTTTT.